This T cell receptor beta chain was obtained from a study of cytomegalovirus exposure and HLA in healthy donors. The germline V gene has CDR1 SGDLS and CDR2 YYNGEE. The junction had 8 bases not matched to a gene; V was cut back by 4 bases and J by 8 bases. The length of the CDR3 is 14 residues. About this clone: Its antigen is undetermined.

Notes on the study in general: For TCR beta chains, V- and J-gene trimming was later linked to a missense DCLRE1C variant. Presence/absence results assume similar sequencing depth per donor, which may not hold. Later, TCR association rates were found to vary by HLA locus, highest for DRB1 and lowest for HLA-C.

The PCR contained 60 Vbeta and 13 Jbeta primers. The table came from immunoSEQ multiplex PCR; TCRdb's copy has only in-frame clones and leaves some out. The profile shows approximately 240,000 clones, roughly 87% of them singletons. The chain couples TRBV9 to TRBJ1-2; 10 bases agree with TRBD1. Source material: PBMCs. The clonotype comes from a woman in her 40s in good health and CMV-seropositive. CDR3 in DNA: TGTGCCAGCAGCTTCTCCGGGACAGGGGACGGCTACACCTTC. Protein sequence: CASSFSGTGDGYTF.